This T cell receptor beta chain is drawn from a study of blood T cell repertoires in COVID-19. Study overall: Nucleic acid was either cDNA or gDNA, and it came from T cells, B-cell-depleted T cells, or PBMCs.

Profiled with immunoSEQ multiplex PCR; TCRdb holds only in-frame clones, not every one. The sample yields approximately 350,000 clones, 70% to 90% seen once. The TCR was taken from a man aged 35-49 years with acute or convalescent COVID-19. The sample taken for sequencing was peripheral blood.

In nucleotides, the CDR3 is TGTGCCAGTAGTATAGTTATCGGCTACGAGCAGTACTTC. This codes for CASSIVIGYEQYF. The V call is TRBV19, the J call TRBJ2-7; D is ambiguous. V lost 1 base and J 3 bases, leaving 7 bases between the germline ends. This CDR3 spans 13 amino acids. CDR1 is LNHDA, CDR2 SQIVND, per germline (reference sequence).